These 26 T cell receptor beta chains were all obtained from the same sample, sequenced in a study of shared T cell receptors in the human thymus. The table came from immunoSEQ multiplex PCR; TCRdb's copy has only in-frame clones and leaves some out. The sample has about 610,000 clones, roughly 90% seen once. These data were also filed under a second study, of human thymus T cells.

Sequencing used thymocytes. These receptors were taken from a boy younger than two with a congenital heart defect.

DNA for the CDR3: TGTGCCAGCAGCCACGGGACTAGCGGGTACCACGAGCAGTACTTC. As protein: CASSHGTSGYHEQYF. J is TRBJ2-7 and V is TRBV9; 12 nucleotides align to TRBD2. V lost 4 bases to trimming and J lost 5 bases; unmatched junction nucleotides: 7. From germline, CDR1 is SGDLS and CDR2 YYNGEE. The CDR3 runs to 15 residues.

This clone was seen a handful of times. The chain links TRBV28 to TRBJ1-5; TRBD1 might be the D (6 bases). This CDR3 spans 14 amino acids. The V and J ends lost 5 bases and 3 bases respectively, with 11 bases between them. The germline CDR1 and CDR2 sequences are MDHEN and SYDVKM. CDR3 sequence reads: CASSPTGYNQPQHF. In DNA, the CDR3 is TGTGCCAGCAGTCCTACAGGGTACAATCAGCCCCAGCATTTT.

This clone is a singleton in its sample. This sequence joins TRBV9 and TRBJ2-1; the D gene is possibly TRBD2 (9 bases). CDR3 length: 16 amino acids. V gave up 4 bases and J gave up 5 bases, with 19 bases separating them. Germline V lookup: CDR1 SGDLS, CDR2 YYNGEE. CDR3 sequence (DNA): TGTGCCAGCAGCCCAGGGGGCGGGAGGGTGGACAATGAGCAGTTCTTC. Translation: CASSPGGGRVDNEQFF.

The chain carries TRBV5-6 and TRBJ2-3; tentative D call: TRBD2 (5 bases). Trimming cost V 0 bases and J 1 base, with 9 bases left between them. The CDR3 extends over 15 amino acids. Germline assignment: CDR1 SGHDT and CDR2 YYEEEE. The DNA for the CDR3 is TGTGCCAGCAGCTTGGCCGGGAAAGGCACAGATACGCAGTATTTT. Translated: CASSLAGKGTDTQYF.

This chain joins TRBV6-5 and TRBJ2-3; 7 bases map to TRBD2. The CDR3 contains 15 residues. V gave up 0 bases and J gave up 5 bases; unmatched junction bases: 5. Germline CDR1 is MNHEY and CDR2 is SVGAGI. The CDR3 nucleotides are TGTGCCAGCAGTTACTCTGGGAGGGCCGGAGATACGCAGTATTTT. It yields the protein CASSYSGRAGDTQYF.

This chain's CDR3 is CASSPPVGGIQYF. CDR3 nucleotides: TGTGCCAGCAGCCCCCCGGTAGGCGGCATTCAGTACTTC. The chain couples TRBV9 to TRBJ2-4; D unresolved. The germline V and J ends were trimmed by 4 bases and 9 bases, with 14 bases remaining between them. Germline CDR1 and CDR2: SGDLS and YYNGEE. This CDR3 comprises 13 residues.

CDR3 in amino acids: CASSYQAGAWYF. The CDR3 DNA reads TGTGCCAGCAGCTACCAGGCGGGCGCGTGGTACTTC. The rearrangement uses TRBV14 and TRBJ2-7, with D possibly TRBD2 on 5 matching bases. The V gene lost 5 bases and the J gene lost 12 bases, with 17 bases spanning the gap. This CDR3 contains 12 residues. Germline loops: CDR1 SGHDN, CDR2 FVKESK.

The rearrangement links TRBV19 to TRBJ1-2, with D possibly matching TRBD1 (5 bases). CDR3 length: 13 residues. CDR1 and CDR2 (germline): LNHDA, SQIVND (reference sequence). V shed 4 bases and J shed 3 bases, with 9 bases lying between them. CDR3 nucleotides: TGTGCCAGTAGTACTACAGGTGACTATGGCTACACCTTC. It yields the protein CASSTTGDYGYTF.

The V gene is TRBV11-3, the J gene TRBJ2-1; TRBD2 matches at 11 bases. With V trimmed by 1 base and J by 7 bases, 12 bases remained unmatched. This CDR3 comprises 18 residues. CDR1 SGHNT and CDR2 YENEEA come from the germline V gene. For the CDR3, the DNA is TGTGCCAGCAGCTTAGTACCCTTACTAGCGGGAGCCTGGAATGAGCAGTTCTTC. It is translated as CASSLVPLLAGAWNEQFF.

The chain combines TRBV4-3 with TRBJ2-1; 11 bases fit TRBD2. This CDR3 contains 17 residues. V gave up 0 bases and J gave up 4 bases; unmatched junction bases: 5. Per the germline V gene, CDR1 is LGHNA and CDR2 is YSLEER. The CDR3 loop is CASSQDPPSGRYNEQFF. The CDR3 DNA reads as TGCGCCAGCAGCCAAGACCCCCCTAGCGGGAGGTACAATGAGCAGTTCTTC.

V and J are TRBV4-1 and TRBJ2-7; D perhaps matches TRBD2 (6 bases). The V gene's germline CDR1 is MGHRA and CDR2 YSYEKL. V lost 0 bases, J lost 7 bases, and 16 bases lay in between. The CDR3 length is 15 residues. The chain's CDR3 is CASSQDSRRVVEQYF. The CDR3 nucleotides read TGCGCCAGCAGCCAAGATAGTAGGAGGGTAGTGGAGCAGTACTTC.

On this clone: Other DNA sequences in the sample encode the same CDR3. The V call is TRBV10-3, the J call TRBJ1-4; TRBD1 matches at 7 bases. The V gene's germline CDR1 is ENHRY and CDR2 SYGVKD. Losses at the gene ends were 4 bases for V and 8 bases for J; bases not matched to a gene: 4. The CDR3 is made up of 13 amino acids. The CDR3, as DNA: TGTGCCATCAGTGGACAGGGTGGAGAAAAACTGTTTTTT. Protein: CAISGQGGEKLFF.

J is TRBJ2-7 and V is TRBV20-1; D remains unclear. Germline assignment: CDR1 DFQATT and CDR2 SNEGSKA (reference sequence). CDR3 size: 11 residues. CDR3 coding DNA: TGCGTAGCTAATCCCATCTACGAGCAGTACTTC. Residues: CVANPIYEQYF.

The chain links TRBV18 to TRBJ2-1, with D possibly matching TRBD1 (6 bases). V was pared by 8 bases and J by 8 bases, with 22 bases between. CDR3 length: 15 amino acids. The V gene's germline CDR1 is KGHSH and CDR2 LQKENI. CDR3 in amino acids: CASSQGPALGYEQFF. DNA of the CDR3: TGTGCCAGCAGCCAGGGGCCCGCGTTGGGCTATGAGCAGTTCTTC. Full variable domain (outside the CDR3, taken from reference TRBV18 and TRBJ2-1): NAGVMQNPRHLVRRRGQEARLRCSPMKGHSHVYWYRQLPEEGLKFMVYLQKENIIDESGMPKERFSAEFPKEGPSILRIQQVVRGDSAAYFCASSQGPALGYEQFFGPGTRLTVL.

This clone was recorded only once. V gene TRBV27 combines with J gene TRBJ1-5; 8 bases are a match to TRBD1. The V gene's germline CDR1 is MNHEY and CDR2 SMNVEV (reference sequence). Unmatched junction bases numbered 4, after V lost 5 bases and J lost 4 bases. CDR3 length: 14 residues. The CDR3 is CASSTYRGNQPQHF. The CDR3 DNA sequence: TGTGCCAGCAGTACCTACAGGGGGAATCAGCCCCAGCATTTT.

This chain connects TRBV14 to TRBJ1-3; 8 bases agree with TRBD1. CDR1 is SGHDN, CDR2 FVKESK, per germline. The CDR3 has 17 amino acids. Trimming cost V 4 bases and J 0 bases; bases outside gene matches: 8. The CDR3: CASSPGQDSNSGNTIYF. Written as DNA, the CDR3 is TGTGCCAGCAGCCCGGGACAGGACTCCAACTCTGGAAACACCATATATTTT.

The chain combines TRBV7-8 with TRBJ2-7; TRBD1 matches at 7 bases. The CDR3 length is 10 residues. Germline lookup yields CDR1 SGHVS and CDR2 FQNEAQ. The CDR3 region has the DNA TGTTTAGACAGGGCCTACGAGCAGTACTTC. It specifies CLDRAYEQYF.

The genes are TRBV27 and TRBJ2-7; 7 bases are shared with TRBD1. Germline assignment: CDR1 MNHEY and CDR2 SMNVEV (reference sequence). Unmatched junction bases numbered 18, after V lost 5 bases and J lost 5 bases. CDR3 length: 17 residues. CDR3 region: CASSPWQGVMGVHEQYF. The DNA of the CDR3 is TGTGCCAGCAGTCCCTGGCAGGGGGTAATGGGGGTACACGAGCAGTACTTC.

The gene calls are TRBV19 and TRBJ2-6; no definite D call. V lost 6 bases and J 0 bases, leaving 12 bases between the germline ends. The CDR3 has 16 residues. CDR1 is LNHDA, CDR2 SQIVND, per germline (reference sequence). As DNA, the CDR3 is TGTGCCAGTAGATCACGGTCTAACTCTGGGGCCAACGTCCTGACTTTC. Protein sequence: CASRSRSNSGANVLTF.

This chain joins TRBV5-6 and TRBJ2-1, with a weak D call TRBD2 (5 bases). The germline V gene has CDR1 SGHDT and CDR2 YYEEEE. Trimming took off 4 bases at V and 3 bases at J, with 14 bases between the two ends. This CDR3 is 15 amino acids long. In DNA, the CDR3 is TGTGCCAGCAGCCTAGCCTCGGAACTCTACAATGAGCAGTTCTTC. Translation gives CASSLASELYNEQFF.

This chain connects TRBV4-3 to TRBJ1-5; D possibly corresponds to TRBD1 (6 bases). Germline-derived CDR1 and CDR2 are LGHNA and YSLEER. Trimming left V 1 base short and J 7 bases short, with 8 bases between. CDR3 size: 13 residues. The CDR3, as DNA: TGCGCCAGCAGCCAAGTCAGGGGCCAGCCCCAGCATTTT. Its translation is CASSQVRGQPQHF.

This chain uses TRBV21-1 with TRBJ2-7; the table's TRBD2 call for D was not verified on the DNA. TRBV21-1 is a pseudogene locus. This CDR3 spans 20 amino acids. The CDR3 coding sequence is TGTGCCAGCAGCAAAGAATGTCCGGGACTAGCGGACTCCCTCTCCTACGAGCAGTACTTC. This encodes CASSKECPGLADSLSYEQYF.

This rearrangement joins TRBV4-2 to TRBJ2-1; TRBD2 is a possible D gene (5 bases). V lost 2 bases and J 8 bases, leaving 16 bases between the germline ends. Germline CDR1 LGHNA, CDR2 YNFKEQ. The CDR3 is 15 amino acids. The chain's CDR3 is CASSQNPGLADEQFF. The CDR3 DNA follows: TGTGCCAGCAGCCAAAATCCCGGGCTAGCTGATGAGCAGTTCTTC.

V is TRBV19 and J is TRBJ1-5; D ambiguous. Trimming pared 7 bases from V and 2 bases from J, leaving 15 bases between. The CDR3 contains 15 residues. Germline CDR1 LNHDA, CDR2 SQIVND (reference sequence). The CDR3: CASKSEQPGNQPQHF. The CDR3 DNA sequence: TGTGCCAGTAAATCGGAACAGCCAGGCAATCAGCCCCAGCATTTT.

Of note for this clone: One end of the junction is discordant with germline, which a read error may explain. CDR3: CTSSSGLAGPYNEQFF. CDR3 in DNA: TGCACCAGCAGCAGCGGACTAGCGGGACCCTACAATGAGCAGTTCTTC. The V call is TRBV5-1, the J call TRBJ2-1; 12 nucleotides agree with TRBD2. CDR1 is SGHRS and CDR2 is YFSETQ in the germline V gene. CDR3 size: 16 residues.

The chain has TRBV5-6 and TRBJ2-7; 11 nucleotides align to TRBD1. The CDR3 sequence is 15 residues long. Germline assignment: CDR1 SGHDT and CDR2 YYEEEE. With 4 bases clipped from V and 3 bases from J, the junction kept 6 bases outside the gene matches. The DNA of the CDR3 is TGTGCCAGCAGCAGCCGGGACAGGGGGTTCTACGAGCAGTACTTC. It translates to CASSSRDRGFYEQYF.